The rows below give T cell receptor beta chains drawn from one sample of a study of neoadjuvant anti-PD-1 for oral cavity cancer. TCRdb keeps only in-frame clones here, not all; method: immunoSEQ multiplex PCR. The repertoire has roughly 14,000 clones, 71% of them found once; the top ten carry 2.5% to 3.5%. Material: PBMCs, obtained before nivolumab (anti-PD-1) treatment. The receptors were sampled from a person aged 35 to 85 with oral cavity squamous cell carcinoma. CDR3s include the opening cysteine and the closing phenylalanine or tryptophan. The D gene is left open where the match is weak. Size is stated for part of the rows, as once, few or many counts, or as a class when the clone is expanded.

abundance	v_gene	d_gene	j_gene	len	CDR3aa	CDR3nt
few	TRBV7-6	TRBD2	TRBJ2-1	15	CASSLGTSGNNEQFF	TGTGCCAGCAGCCTCGGGACTAGCGGAAACAATGAGCAGTTCTTC
.	TRBV27	.	TRBJ2-2	14	CASNRRENTGELFF	TGTGCCAGCAATCGGCGGGAGAACACCGGGGAGCTGTTTTTT
.	TRBV27	.	TRBJ1-1	14	CASRTIPGNTEAFF	TGTGCCAGCAGGACCATCCCTGGGAACACTGAAGCTTTCTTT
once	TRBV11-2	.	TRBJ2-2	15	CASSFKAGNTGELFF	TGTGCCAGCAGCTTTAAAGCAGGGAACACCGGGGAGCTGTTTTTT
few	TRBV5-1	.	TRBJ2-2	16	CASSLSGAANTGELFF	TGCGCCAGCAGCTTATCCGGGGCCGCGAACACCGGGGAGCTGTTTTTT
.	TRBV10-2	.	TRBJ2-7	12	CASQGVSYEQYF	TGCGCCAGCCAGGGTGTCTCCTACGAGCAGTACTTC
.	TRBV27	.	TRBJ2-7	12	CASSSLLGEQYF	TGTGCCAGCAGTTCCCTTTTAGGGGAGCAGTACTTC
few	TRBV7-9	.	TRBJ1-3	13	CATPEGPGNTIYF	TGTGCCACTCCCGAGGGCCCTGGAAACACCATATATTTT
.	TRBV5-1	.	TRBJ1-1	14	CASTTDGMNTEAFF	TGCGCCAGCACCACGGACGGAATGAACACTGAAGCTTTCTTT
once	TRBV5-1	TRBD1	TRBJ1-4	14	CASSLGQGNEKLFF	TGCGCCAGCAGCCTTGGACAGGGGAATGAAAAACTGTTTTTT
.	TRBV11-2	.	TRBJ2-6	14	CASSRLVGANVLTF	TGTGCCAGCTCCCGGTTGGTAGGGGCCAACGTCCTGACTTTC
.	TRBV25-1	.	TRBJ2-3	16	CASSDGGRKSTDTQYF	TGTGCCAGCAGTGATGGAGGACGGAAGAGCACAGATACGCAGTATTTT
.	TRBV10-2	.	TRBJ2-1	14	CASSDVEGYNEQFF	TGCGCCAGCAGTGATGTAGAGGGATACAATGAGCAGTTCTTC
.	TRBV29-1	.	TRBJ2-7	17	CSVEIGRATLDSYEQYF	TGCAGCGTTGAAATCGGAAGGGCCACCCTGGACTCCTACGAGCAGTACTTC
.	TRBV5-1	.	TRBJ2-7	14	CASSLGTNSYEQYF	TGCGCCAGCAGCTTGGGGACAAACTCCTACGAGCAGTACTTC
.	TRBV25-1	TRBD1	TRBJ2-7	14	CASTPGDRIYEQYF	TGTGCCAGCACCCCTGGGGACAGGATATACGAGCAGTACTTC
once	TRBV9	.	TRBJ2-3	16	CASSDPLRRPTDTQYF	TGTGCCAGCAGCGACCCCTTACGGAGGCCCACAGATACGCAGTATTTT
.	TRBV30	.	TRBJ2-7	14	CAWSGRLFLPEQYF	TGTGCCTGGAGTGGTCGGCTCTTCTTGCCCGAGCAGTACTTC
once	TRBV19	.	TRBJ2-5	14	CASSDSPQQETQYF	TGTGCCAGTAGTGACTCGCCCCAACAAGAGACCCAGTACTTC
few	TRBV6-1	.	TRBJ2-7	13	CASSEATGNEQYF	TGTGCCAGCAGTGAAGCGACGGGGAACGAGCAGTACTTC
few	TRBV5-6	TRBD2	TRBJ2-7	17	CASSLSVAGGPRYEQYF	TGTGCCAGCAGCTTGTCGGTGGCGGGAGGGCCGCGCTACGAGCAGTACTTC
.	TRBV10-2	TRBD1	TRBJ2-5	15	CASSLADRLQETQYF	TGCGCCAGCAGCCTCGCGGACAGGCTTCAAGAGACCCAGTACTTC
.	TRBV5-1	.	TRBJ1-2	15	CASSFLGLPNYGYTF	TGCGCCAGCAGCTTCCTTGGGCTCCCTAACTATGGCTACACCTTC
.	TRBV4-2	TRBD2	TRBJ2-7	16	CASSQEIAGFSYEQYF	TGTGCCAGCAGCCAAGAGATAGCGGGGTTTTCCTACGAGCAGTACTTC
.	TRBV18	.	TRBJ1-5	13	CASSAGENQPQHF	TGTGCCAGCTCGGCAGGGGAAAATCAGCCCCAGCATTTT
.	TRBV6-5	.	TRBJ2-3	15	CASRPQISSTDTQYF	TGTGCCAGCAGACCACAGATATCTAGCACAGATACGCAGTATTTT
few	TRBV5-1	TRBD1	TRBJ1-5	13	CASRTGDDQPQHF	TGCGCCAGCAGGACAGGGGACGATCAGCCCCAGCATTTT
few	TRBV14	.	TRBJ1-6	17	CASSLRRFDSPNSPLHF	TGTGCCAGCAGCCTTAGACGATTCGACAGTCCTAATTCACCCCTCCACTTT
few	TRBV4-1	TRBD2	TRBJ2-1	15	CASSQAPVPGGEQFF	TGCGCCAGCAGCCAAGCACCGGTGCCGGGGGGTGAGCAGTTCTTC
.	TRBV10-3	.	TRBJ1-4	14	CAISEGAYNEKLFF	TGTGCCATCAGTGAAGGTGCTTATAATGAAAAACTGTTTTTT
few	TRBV28	TRBD1	TRBJ1-2	15	CASSSGTANFYGYTF	TGTGCCAGCAGTTCCGGGACAGCAAACTTCTATGGCTACACCTTC
.	TRBV7-3	.	TRBJ1-1	14	CASSLLSRGTEAFF	TGTGCCAGCAGCTTACTAAGCCGGGGGACTGAAGCTTTCTTT
.	TRBV11-2	.	TRBJ2-2	14	CASSPLTRPGELFF	TGTGCCAGCAGCCCATTGACTAGACCCGGGGAGCTGTTTTTT
.	TRBV7-6	.	TRBJ2-7	14	CASSLVTGKNEQYF	TGTGCCAGCAGCTTAGTTACAGGGAAAAACGAGCAGTACTTC
.	TRBV11-3	TRBD2	TRBJ2-3	20	CASTHARTSGKSYGTDTQYF	TGTGCCAGCACTCACGCACGGACTAGCGGGAAGTCATACGGGACAGATACGCAGTATTTT
.	TRBV15	.	TRBJ2-1	14	CATRGRAVYNEQFF	TGTGCCACCAGGGGCCGGGCCGTCTACAATGAGCAGTTCTTC
.	TRBV30	.	TRBJ1-5	13	CAWSVRSNQPQHF	TGTGCCTGGAGTGTCAGGAGCAATCAGCCCCAGCATTTT
.	TRBV27	.	TRBJ1-4	15	CASSLLVDRPEKLFF	TGTGCCAGCAGTCTACTTGTTGACCGCCCGGAGAAACTGTTTTTT
.	TRBV6-1	TRBD1	TRBJ1-1	15	CASRQLGSGGGEAFF	TGTGCCAGCAGACAGCTTGGGTCAGGGGGTGGTGAAGCTTTCTTT
.	TRBV5-1	TRBD2	TRBJ2-1	14	CASSLSGRKGEQFF	TGCGCCAGCAGCTTGAGCGGGAGAAAGGGTGAGCAGTTCTTC
.	TRBV4-1	.	TRBJ2-7	17	CASSLIPERRGEDEQYF	TGCGCCAGCAGCTTGATACCCGAACGGCGGGGAGAGGACGAGCAGTACTTC
.	TRBV5-6	.	TRBJ2-1	16	CASSLVGRLSYNEQFF	TGTGCCAGCAGCCTCGTTGGACGGTTGTCCTACAATGAGCAGTTCTTC
.	TRBV9	TRBD1	TRBJ1-2	18	CASSLTTRGGQGIYGYTF	TGTGCCAGCAGCTTAACCACCAGGGGGGGCCAAGGGATCTATGGCTACACCTTC
.	TRBV5-6	.	TRBJ1-2	14	CASSLVGEVDGYTF	TGTGCCAGCAGCTTGGTCGGGGAGGTGGATGGCTACACCTTC
.	TRBV2	TRBD1	TRBJ1-3	15	CASRTGTVSGNTIYF	TGTGCCAGCAGGACCGGGACAGTCTCTGGAAACACCATATATTTT
few	TRBV15	.	TRBJ1-1	13	CATSRDVSTEAFF	TGTGCCACCAGCAGAGATGTGAGCACTGAAGCTTTCTTT
.	TRBV5-4	TRBD1	TRBJ1-1	20	CASSFWVYRIFGTANTEAFF	TGTGCCAGCAGCTTTTGGGTATACAGGATTTTTGGGACAGCGAACACTGAAGCTTTCTTT
.	TRBV7-2	.	TRBJ2-3	15	CASSGAGLPTDTQYF	TGTGCCAGCAGCGGGGCGGGACTCCCCACAGATACGCAGTATTTT
.	TRBV15	TRBD2	TRBJ2-3	17	CATSRGGPGGRTDTQYF	TGTGCCACCAGCAGAGGGGGTCCGGGGGGGCGCACAGATACGCAGTATTTT
.	TRBV11-2	TRBD2	TRBJ2-3	16	CASSIVAGGLTDTQYF	TGTGCCAGCAGCATCGTAGCGGGAGGCCTCACAGATACGCAGTATTTT
.	TRBV6-6	TRBD1	TRBJ2-1	14	CASRTGTGGNEQFF	TGTGCCAGCAGAACTGGGACAGGGGGCAATGAGCAGTTCTTC
.	TRBV10-3	.	TRBJ1-2	16	CAISTDSRTPSYGYTF	TGTGCCATCAGTACCGACAGTCGCACACCTTCCTATGGCTACACCTTC
few	TRBV2	.	TRBJ1-5	14	CASRRDVSNQPQHF	TGTGCCAGTCGCAGGGACGTTAGCAATCAGCCCCAGCATTTT
.	TRBV5-1	TRBD2	TRBJ2-5	16	CASSETSGRAGETQYF	TGCGCCAGCAGTGAAACTAGCGGGAGGGCCGGGGAGACCCAGTACTTC
.	TRBV11-2	TRBD1	TRBJ2-7	14	CASSTWRTGYEQYF	TGTGCCAGCAGCACCTGGAGGACAGGTTACGAGCAGTACTTC
.	TRBV9	TRBD1	TRBJ1-1	15	CASSGPGTVNTEAFF	TGTGCCAGCAGCGGACCCGGGACAGTGAACACTGAAGCTTTCTTT
few	TRBV28	TRBD2	TRBJ2-1	16	CASTQGTGGPNNEQFF	TGTGCCAGCACCCAAGGGACGGGGGGGCCTAACAATGAGCAGTTCTTC
.	TRBV2	.	TRBJ1-5	15	CASTGPFASSQPQHF	TGTGCCAGCACAGGCCCGTTCGCTTCTAGCCAGCCCCAGCATTTT